This entry concerns a single TCR beta chain. Method: immunoSEQ multiplex PCR; TCRdb's copy keeps in-frame clones and lacks some. The repertoire holds approximately 40,000 clones, roughly 84% seen once, with 15% to 20% in the top ten. Germline CDR1 SGDLS, CDR2 YYNGEE. Trimming shortened V by 0 bases and J by 2 bases, and 9 bases separated the two germline ends. The CDR3 extends over 14 amino acids. These data belong to a study of OX40 agonist ivuxolimab in advanced cancers. This receptor was obtained from an adult with an advanced solid tumor such as melanoma, head and neck, liver or kidney cancer. The chain couples TRBV9 to TRBJ2-7; D uncertain. The material was CD4+ or CD8+ T cells sorted from blood, obtained in a trial of the OX40 agonist ivuxolimab. The CDR3 nucleotides read TGTGCCAGCAGCGTAGGTGGCGGCGCCTACGAGCAGTACTTC. Amino acid sequence: CASSVGGGAYEQYF.